A selection of T cell receptor beta chains follows, all from one sample in a study of cytomegalovirus exposure and HLA in healthy donors. The assay was immunoSEQ multiplex PCR, and TCRdb's table has in-frame clones only and misses some. The sample lists about 67,000 clones, roughly 76% occurring once. The material sequenced was PBMCs. Receptors were obtained from a man in his sixties in good health and CMV-seropositive. CDR3s include the opening cysteine and the closing phenylalanine or tryptophan. Each record gives: V gene, D gene, J gene, CDR3 DNA, CDR3 protein. D genes are given only for firm matches.

v_call: TRBV6-1; d_call: -; j_call: TRBJ1-1; cdr3_nt: TGTGCCAGCAGTGATCCCCCGGGACACCGGAACACTGAAGCTTTCTTT; cdr3_aa: CASSDPPGHRNTEAFF
v_call: TRBV10-1; d_call: -; j_call: TRBJ2-5; cdr3_nt: TGCGCCAGCAGTCCTAGGATACGGGAGACCCAGTACTTC; cdr3_aa: CASSPRIRETQYF
v_call: TRBV6-5; d_call: TRBD1; j_call: TRBJ1-1; cdr3_nt: TGTGCCAGCAGTTTCGGCAGGGGGTTCTCTGAAGCTTTCTTT; cdr3_aa: CASSFGRGFSEAFF
v_call: TRBV19; d_call: TRBD2; j_call: TRBJ2-2; cdr3_nt: TGTGCCAGTAGTATTGCGGCGGGGGACCTCACCGGGGAGCTGTTTTTT; cdr3_aa: CASSIAAGDLTGELFF
v_call: TRBV6-4; d_call: -; j_call: TRBJ2-7; cdr3_nt: TGTGCCAGCAGCTCATTTGCAGGGTTGGAGCAGTACTTC; cdr3_aa: CASSSFAGLEQYF
v_call: TRBV6-5; d_call: TRBD1; j_call: TRBJ2-1; cdr3_nt: TGTGCCAGCAGTTACTCGTGGACAGGGGGCTACAATGAGCAGTTCTTC; cdr3_aa: CASSYSWTGGYNEQFF
v_call: TRBV7-9; d_call: TRBD1; j_call: TRBJ1-4; cdr3_nt: TGTGCCAGCAGCCTAGGGACAGGGACCGAAAAACTGTTTTTT; cdr3_aa: CASSLGTGTEKLFF
v_call: TRBV12-2; d_call: -; j_call: TRBJ1-5; cdr3_nt: TGTGCAAGTCCCAGGGGGCAGGGGGCTAGCAATCAGCCCCAGCATTTT; cdr3_aa: CASPRGQGASNQPQHF
v_call: TRBV25-1; d_call: TRBD1; j_call: TRBJ1-4; cdr3_nt: TGTGCCAGCGCTGACAGGGGAGAAAAACTGTTTTTT; cdr3_aa: CASADRGEKLFF
v_call: TRBV5-4; d_call: -; j_call: TRBJ1-2; cdr3_nt: TGTGCCAGCAGCTTGGATAAAATCTATGGCTACACCTTC; cdr3_aa: CASSLDKIYGYTF